This T cell receptor beta chain came from a study of T cell responses to AZD1222 COVID-19 vaccine. Measured with immunoSEQ multiplex PCR; TCRdb has only the in-frame clones, and not every one. The sample records under 200,000 clones, roughly 92% being singletons. A single count supports this clone. The CDR3 consists of 15 residues. V lost 4 bases and J lost 7, with 16 bases in between. The V gene's germline CDR1 is LGHDT and CDR2 YNNKEL (reference sequence). The sequences come from peripheral blood, collected on day 0 of AZD1222 vaccination. This TCR was recovered from an adult in good health. This chain uses TRBV3-1 (or the pseudogene TRBV3-2) with TRBJ2-2; D uncertain. CDR3 loop: CASSLTASAGGELFF. In nucleotides, the CDR3 is TGTGCCAGCAGCCTCACCGCGAGTGCCGGCGGGGAGCTGTTTTTT.